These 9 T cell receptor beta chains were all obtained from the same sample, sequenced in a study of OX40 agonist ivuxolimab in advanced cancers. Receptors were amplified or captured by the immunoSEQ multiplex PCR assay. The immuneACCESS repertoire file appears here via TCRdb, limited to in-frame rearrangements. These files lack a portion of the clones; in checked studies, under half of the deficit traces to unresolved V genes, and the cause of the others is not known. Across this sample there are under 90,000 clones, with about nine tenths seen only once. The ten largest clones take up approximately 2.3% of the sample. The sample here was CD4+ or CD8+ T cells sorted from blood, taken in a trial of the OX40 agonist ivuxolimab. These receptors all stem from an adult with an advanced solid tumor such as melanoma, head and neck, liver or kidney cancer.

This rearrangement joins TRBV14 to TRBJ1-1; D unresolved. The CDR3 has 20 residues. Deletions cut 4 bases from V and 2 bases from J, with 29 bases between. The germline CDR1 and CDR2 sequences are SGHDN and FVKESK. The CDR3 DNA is TGTGCCAGCAGCCCCCACTTCGGGATTCCCAACCGTCTACTCAACACTGAAGCTTTCTTT. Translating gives CASSPHFGIPNRLLNTEAFF.

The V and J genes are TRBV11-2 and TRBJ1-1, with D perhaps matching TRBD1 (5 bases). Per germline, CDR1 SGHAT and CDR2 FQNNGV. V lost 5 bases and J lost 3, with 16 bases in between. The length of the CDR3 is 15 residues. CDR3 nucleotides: TGTGCCAGCAGCCCTGAACGTTGGGGGGACACTGAAGCTTTCTTT. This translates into CASSPERWGDTEAFF.

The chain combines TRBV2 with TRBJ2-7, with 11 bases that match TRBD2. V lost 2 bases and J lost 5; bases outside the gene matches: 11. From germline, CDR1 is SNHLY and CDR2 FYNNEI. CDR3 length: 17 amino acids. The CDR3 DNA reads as TGTGCCAGCAGTGAAATAGGGACTAGCGGAATCCTAAACGAGCAGTACTTC. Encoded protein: CASSEIGTSGILNEQYF. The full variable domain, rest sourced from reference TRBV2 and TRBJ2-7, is EPEVTQTPSHQVTQMGQEVILRCVPISNHLYFYWYRQILGQKVEFLVSFYNNEISEKSEIFDDQFSVERPDGSNFTLKIRSTKLEDSAMYFCASSEIGTSGILNEQYFGPGTRLTVT.

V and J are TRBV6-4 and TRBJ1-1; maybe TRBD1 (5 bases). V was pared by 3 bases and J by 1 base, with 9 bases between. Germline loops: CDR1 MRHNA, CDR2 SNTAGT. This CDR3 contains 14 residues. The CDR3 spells CASSENQGNTEAFF. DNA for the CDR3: TGTGCCAGCAGTGAGAATCAGGGGAACACTGAAGCTTTCTTT.

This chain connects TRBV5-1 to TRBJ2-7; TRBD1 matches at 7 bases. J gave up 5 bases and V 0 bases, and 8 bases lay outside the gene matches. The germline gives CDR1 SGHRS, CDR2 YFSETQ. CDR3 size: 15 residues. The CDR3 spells CASSLATGLEDEQYF. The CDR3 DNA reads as TGCGCCAGCAGCTTGGCGACAGGGCTTGAGGACGAGCAGTACTTC.

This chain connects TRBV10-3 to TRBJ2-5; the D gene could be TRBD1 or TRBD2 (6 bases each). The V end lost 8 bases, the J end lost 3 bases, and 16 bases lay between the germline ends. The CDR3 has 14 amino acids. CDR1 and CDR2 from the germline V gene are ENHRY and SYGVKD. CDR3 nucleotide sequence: TGTGCCATCGGGAGGACAGCCGTAGAAGAGACCCAGTACTTC. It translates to CAIGRTAVEETQYF.

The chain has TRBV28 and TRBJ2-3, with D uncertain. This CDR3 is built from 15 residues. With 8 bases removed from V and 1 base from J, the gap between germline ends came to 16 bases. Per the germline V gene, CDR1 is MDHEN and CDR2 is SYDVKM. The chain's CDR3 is CASGLSRAGTDTQYF. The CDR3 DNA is TGTGCCAGCGGCCTCTCTAGGGCTGGCACAGATACGCAGTATTTT.

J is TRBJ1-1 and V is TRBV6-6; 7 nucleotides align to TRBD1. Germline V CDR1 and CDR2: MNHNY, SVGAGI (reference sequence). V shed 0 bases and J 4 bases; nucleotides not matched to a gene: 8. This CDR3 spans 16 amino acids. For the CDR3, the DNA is TGTGCCAGCAGTTACTCGGGACAGCGTCTACTCACTGAAGCTTTCTTT. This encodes CASSYSGQRLLTEAFF.

The CDR3 DNA reads as TGTGCCAGCAGCTTAGTACGCCTAGCGGGCCCTCAACGAGCTGCTACGCAGTATTTT. Encoded protein: CASSLVRLAGPQRAATQYF. This chain uses TRBV11-2 with TRBJ2-3; 8 positions agree with TRBD2. Unmatched junction bases numbered 20, after V lost 1 base and J lost 8 bases. Germline V gene data show CDR1 as SGHAT and CDR2 as FQNNGV. The length of the CDR3 is 19 residues.